This T cell receptor beta chain was identified during a study of vaccination effects on CD4 cells after COVID-19. The overall study: Before sequencing, viral peptide pools were used by the ViraFEST assay to expand antigen-specific CD4+ T cells. The researchers cultured 1.5 million to 2.5 million PBMC per well with 8 to 10 IU/ml IL-2 and 7.5 to 10 ug/ml peptides. Findings of the study overall: Late after vaccination, infection- and vaccine-induced clones showed marked clonal contraction.

This clone was seen a single time. Its specificity is not known. Culturing for around 10 days preceded CD4+ T cell isolation. No vaccinee had earlier SARS-CoV-2 infection, and nucleocapsid antibodies were negative. Sequencing used immunoSEQ multiplex PCR; TCRdb keeps in-frame clones, though not all of them. The repertoire holds around 35,000 clones, with about 70% as singletons. The sequencing here drew on CD4+ T cells from PBMCs cultured without peptide, taken before COVID-19 vaccination. The receptor was isolated from a human donor who received a COVID-19 vaccine.

CDR3 region: CASSFWGTGELFF. In DNA, the CDR3 is TGTGCCAGCAGTTTCTGGGGGACCGGGGAGCTGTTTTTT. The chain carries TRBV12-3 or TRBV12-4 and TRBJ2-2; D tentatively fits TRBD1 or TRBD2 (5 bases each). The CDR3 spans 13 residues. Trimming took 3 bases from V and 5 from J, leaving 7 bases between them.